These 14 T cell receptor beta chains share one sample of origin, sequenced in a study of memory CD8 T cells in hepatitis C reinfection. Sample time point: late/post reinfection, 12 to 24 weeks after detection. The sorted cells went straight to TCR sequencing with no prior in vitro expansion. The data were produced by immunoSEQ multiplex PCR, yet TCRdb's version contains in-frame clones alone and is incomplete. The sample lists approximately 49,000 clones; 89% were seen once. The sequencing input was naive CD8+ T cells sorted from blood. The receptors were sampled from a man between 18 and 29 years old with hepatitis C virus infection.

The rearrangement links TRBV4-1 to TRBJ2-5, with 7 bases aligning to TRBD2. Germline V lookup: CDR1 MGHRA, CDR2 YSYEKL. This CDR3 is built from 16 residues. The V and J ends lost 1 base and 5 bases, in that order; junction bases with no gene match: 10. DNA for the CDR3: TGCGCCAGCAGCCAAGGATCCCAGCGGGGCTTGGAGACCCAGTACTTC. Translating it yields CASSQGSQRGLETQYF.

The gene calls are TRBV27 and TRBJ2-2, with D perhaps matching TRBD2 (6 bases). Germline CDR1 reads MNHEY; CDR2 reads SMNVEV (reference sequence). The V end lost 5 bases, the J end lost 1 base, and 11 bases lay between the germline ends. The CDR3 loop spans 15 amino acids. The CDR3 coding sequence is TGTGCCAGCAGTCAACTAGCTTTGAACACCGGGGAGCTGTTTTTT. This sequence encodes CASSQLALNTGELFF.

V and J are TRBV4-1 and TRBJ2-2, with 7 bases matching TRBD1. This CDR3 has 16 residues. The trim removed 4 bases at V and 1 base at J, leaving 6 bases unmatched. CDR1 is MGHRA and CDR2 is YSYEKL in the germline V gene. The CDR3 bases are TGCGCCAGCAGCCTGGAAGGGGGCGTGAACACCGGGGAGCTGTTTTTT. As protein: CASSLEGGVNTGELFF.

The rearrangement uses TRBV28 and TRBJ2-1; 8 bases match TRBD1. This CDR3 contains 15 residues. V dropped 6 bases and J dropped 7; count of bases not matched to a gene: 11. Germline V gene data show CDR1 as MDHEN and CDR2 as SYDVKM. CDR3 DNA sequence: TGTGCCAGCAGGACCCCGGACAGGGCCGGGAATGAGCAGTTCTTC. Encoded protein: CASRTPDRAGNEQFF.

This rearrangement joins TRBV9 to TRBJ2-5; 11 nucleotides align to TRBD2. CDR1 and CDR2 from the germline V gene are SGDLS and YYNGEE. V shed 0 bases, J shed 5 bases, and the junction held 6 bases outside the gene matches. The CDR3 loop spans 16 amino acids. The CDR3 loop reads CASSVGLAGGPETQYF. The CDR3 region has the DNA TGTGCCAGCAGCGTAGGATTAGCGGGGGGGCCTGAGACCCAGTACTTC.

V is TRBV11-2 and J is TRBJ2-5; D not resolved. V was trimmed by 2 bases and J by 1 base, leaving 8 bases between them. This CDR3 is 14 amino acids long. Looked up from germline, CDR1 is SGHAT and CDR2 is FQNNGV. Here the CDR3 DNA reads TGTGCCAGCAGCTTAAGGTCAGGCCAAGAGACCCAGTACTTC. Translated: CASSLRSGQETQYF. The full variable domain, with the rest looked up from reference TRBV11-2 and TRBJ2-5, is EAGVAQSPRYKIIEKRQSVAFWCNPISGHATLYWYQQILGQGPKLLIQFQNNGVVDDSQLPKDRFSAERLKGVDSTLKIQPAKLEDSAVYLCASSLRSGQETQYFGPGTRLLVL.

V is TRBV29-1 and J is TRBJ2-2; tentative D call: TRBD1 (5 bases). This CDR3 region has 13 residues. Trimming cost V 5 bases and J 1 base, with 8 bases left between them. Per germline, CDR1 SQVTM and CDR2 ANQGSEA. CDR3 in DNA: TGCAGCGTTTTTCAGGGGAACACCGGGGAGCTGTTTTTT. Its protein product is CSVFQGNTGELFF.

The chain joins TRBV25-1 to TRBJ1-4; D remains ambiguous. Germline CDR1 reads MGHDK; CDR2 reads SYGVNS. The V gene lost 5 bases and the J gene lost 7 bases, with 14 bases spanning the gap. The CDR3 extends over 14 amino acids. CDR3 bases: TGTGCCAGCAGTAACACAGTTCTTCCTGAAAAACTGTTTTTT. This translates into CASSNTVLPEKLFF.

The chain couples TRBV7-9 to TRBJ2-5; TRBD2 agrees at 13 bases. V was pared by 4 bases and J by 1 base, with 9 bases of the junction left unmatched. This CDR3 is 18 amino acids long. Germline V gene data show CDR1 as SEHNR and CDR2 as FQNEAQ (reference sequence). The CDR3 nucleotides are TGTGCCAGCAGCTCCCTCGAGACTAGCGGGGGGCGCCAAGAGACCCAGTACTTC. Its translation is CASSSLETSGGRQETQYF.

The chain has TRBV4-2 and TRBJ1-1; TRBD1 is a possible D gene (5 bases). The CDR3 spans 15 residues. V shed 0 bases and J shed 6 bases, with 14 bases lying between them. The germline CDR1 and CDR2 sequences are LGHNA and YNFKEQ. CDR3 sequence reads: CASSQDVGQGPEAFF. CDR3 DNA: TGTGCCAGCAGCCAAGATGTCGGGCAGGGTCCTGAAGCTTTCTTT.

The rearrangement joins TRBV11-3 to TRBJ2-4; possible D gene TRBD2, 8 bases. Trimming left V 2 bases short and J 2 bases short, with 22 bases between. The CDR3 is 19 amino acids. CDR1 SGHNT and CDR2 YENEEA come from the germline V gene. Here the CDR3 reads CASSLSGGGSSLSKNIQYF. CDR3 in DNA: TGTGCCAGCAGCTTATCGGGAGGGGGCTCTAGTTTGTCCAAAAACATTCAGTACTTC. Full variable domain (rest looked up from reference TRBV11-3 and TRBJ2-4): EAGVVQSPRYKIIEKKQPVAFWCNPISGHNTLYWYLQNLGQGPELLIRYENEEAVDDSQLPKDRFSAERLKGVDSTLKIQPAELGDSAVYLCASSLSGGGSSLSKNIQYFGAGTRLSVL.

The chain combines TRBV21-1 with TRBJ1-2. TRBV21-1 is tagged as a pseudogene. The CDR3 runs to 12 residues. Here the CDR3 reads CARYRGMHGYTF. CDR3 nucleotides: TGTGCCAGATATCGGGGAATGCATGGCTACACCTTC.

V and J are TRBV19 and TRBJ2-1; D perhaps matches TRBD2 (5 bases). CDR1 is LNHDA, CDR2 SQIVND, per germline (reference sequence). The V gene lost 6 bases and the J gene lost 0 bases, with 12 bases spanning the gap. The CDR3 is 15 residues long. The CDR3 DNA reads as TGTGCCAGTAGCAGTTCCGCGGGCTCCTACAATGAGCAGTTCTTC. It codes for CASSSSAGSYNEQFF.

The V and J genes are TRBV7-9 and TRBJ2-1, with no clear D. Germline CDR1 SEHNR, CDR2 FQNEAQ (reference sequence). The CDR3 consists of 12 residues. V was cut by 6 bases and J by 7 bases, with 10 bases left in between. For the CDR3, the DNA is TGTGCCAGCAGTCAACCCAGGAATGAGCAGTTCTTC. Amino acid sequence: CASSQPRNEQFF.